What follows are 14 T cell receptor beta chains derived from one specimen sequenced in a study of T cell responses to AZD1222 COVID-19 vaccine. Some clones are missing from TCRdb's copy, which holds only in-frame ones; the method was immunoSEQ multiplex PCR. The table has roughly 130,000 clones, around 94% seen once. The sample was peripheral blood, taken on day 0 of AZD1222 vaccination. These receptors originate from an adult in good health.

This clone was observed once. The chain recombines TRBV5-1 with TRBJ2-7, with D perhaps given as TRBD1 or TRBD2 (6 bases each). Germline values: CDR1 SGHRS, CDR2 YFSETQ. Trimming took off 0 bases at V and 4 bases at J, with 14 bases between the two ends. The CDR3 covers 15 residues. CDR3 DNA: TGCGCCAGCAGCTTGGCCGTGGGGGGCCTTTACGAGCAGTACTTC. It encodes CASSLAVGGLYEQYF.

The V and J genes are TRBV7-9 and TRBJ2-1; D remains unclear. Looked up from germline, CDR1 is SEHNR and CDR2 is FQNEAQ (reference sequence). This CDR3 is built from 16 residues. Trimming took off 0 bases at V and 2 bases at J, with 11 bases between the two ends. CDR3: CASSLALATTYNEQFF. As DNA, the CDR3 is TGTGCCAGCAGCTTAGCGTTGGCAACGACCTACAATGAGCAGTTCTTC.

As DNA, the CDR3 is TGTGCCTGGATGAGGAGCTCCTACAATGAGCAGTTCTTC. Translation: CAWMRSSYNEQFF. The genes are TRBV30 and TRBJ2-1; D gene unclear. CDR3 length: 13 residues. V lost 4 bases and J 0 bases, leaving 7 bases between the germline ends. Germline assignment: CDR1 GTSNPN and CDR2 SVGIG (reference sequence). Full variable domain (missing parts from reference TRBV30 and TRBJ2-1): SQTIHQWPATLVQPVGSPLSLECTVEGTSNPNLYWYRQAAGRGLQLLFYSVGIGQISSEVPQNLSASRPQDRQFILSSKKLLLSDSGFYLCAWMRSSYNEQFFGPGTRLTVL.

This chain connects TRBV7-2 to TRBJ1-2, with D hard to call. The V gene lost 5 bases and the J gene lost 3 bases, with 13 bases spanning the gap. The CDR3 extends over 14 amino acids. Per the germline V gene, CDR1 is SGHTA and CDR2 is FQGNSA. Here the CDR3 DNA reads TGTGCCAGCAGCCAGTTCATTCGGGACTATGGCTACACCTTC. This codes for CASSQFIRDYGYTF.

V gene TRBV5-8 combines with J gene TRBJ1-1; tentative D call: TRBD1 (6 bases). The V end lost 1 base, the J end lost 1 base, and 8 bases lay between the germline ends. Germline V CDR1 and CDR2: SGHTS, YDEGEE. CDR3 length: 14 residues. CDR3 protein: CASSLTGRNTEAFF. CDR3 nucleotides: TGTGCCAGCAGCTTGACAGGGCGGAACACTGAAGCTTTCTTT.

This CDR3 is CASSRGQGAMNEKLFF. CDR3 nucleotide sequence: TGTGCCAGCAGCCGCGGGCAGGGGGCGATGAATGAAAAACTGTTTTTT. This sequence joins TRBV6-6 and TRBJ1-4; TRBD1 agrees at 8 bases. The CDR3 extends over 16 amino acids. V lost 6 bases to trimming and J lost 5 bases; unmatched junction nucleotides: 11. Germline V CDR1 and CDR2: MNHNY, SVGAGI (reference sequence).

The V gene is TRBV18, the J gene TRBJ1-1, with 9 bases fitting TRBD1. CDR3 length: 13 residues. The J segment lost 5 bases and the V segment lost 6 bases, leaving 4 bases of the junction unmatched. Germline assignment: CDR1 KGHSH and CDR2 LQKENI. CDR3 nucleotides: TGTGCCAGCTCGCGGGACAGGGAAACTGAAGCTTTCTTT. Translation: CASSRDRETEAFF.

This chain connects TRBV9 to TRBJ2-3, with 13 positions matching TRBD2. The CDR3 extends over 18 amino acids. V was pared by 0 bases and J by 2 bases, with 6 bases of the junction left unmatched. Germline CDR1 is SGDLS and CDR2 is YYNGEE. The chain's CDR3 is CASSVGTSGREVTDTQYF. CDR3 bases: TGTGCCAGCAGCGTAGGGACTAGCGGGAGAGAGGTCACAGATACGCAGTATTTT.

The chain employs TRBV5-6 and TRBJ2-3, with TRBD2 matching over 7 bases. Germline assignment: CDR1 SGHDT and CDR2 YYEEEE. Germline trimming cut 0 bases from V and 3 bases from J; bases unmatched to any gene: 13. The CDR3 consists of 18 residues. Here the CDR3 reads CASSLAVGELGGTDTQYF. Here the CDR3 DNA reads TGTGCCAGCAGCTTGGCGGTCGGGGAACTGGGGGGGACAGATACGCAGTATTTT.

The CDR3 sequence: CASSLYGFTEAFF. CDR3 DNA sequence: TGTGCCAGCAGCTTGTATGGGTTCACTGAAGCTTTCTTT. The V gene is TRBV5-6, the J gene TRBJ1-1; unclear D gene. Trimming took off 1 base at V and 4 bases at J, with 8 bases between the two ends. Germline V lookup: CDR1 SGHDT, CDR2 YYEEEE. The length of the CDR3 is 13 residues. The full variable domain, rest sourced from reference TRBV5-6 and TRBJ1-1, is DAGVTQSPTHLIKTRGQQVTLRCSPKSGHDTVSWYQQALGQGPQFIFQYYEEEERQRGNFPDRFSGHQFPNYSSELNVNALLLGDSALYLCASSLYGFTEAFFGQGTRLTVV.

This rearrangement joins TRBV7-2 to TRBJ1-2; no definite D call. Germline V gives CDR1 SGHTA, CDR2 FQGNSA. V lost 1 base and J lost 1, with 10 bases in between. This CDR3 is 15 amino acids long. The CDR3 reads CASSLEDLFNYGYTF. The CDR3 nucleotides are TGTGCCAGCAGCTTAGAGGACCTTTTTAACTATGGCTACACCTTC.

The rearrangement links TRBV29-1 to TRBJ2-5; a weak D match, TRBD1 (7 bases). This CDR3 is 13 amino acids long. Germline assignment: CDR1 SQVTM and CDR2 ANQGSEA. The germline V and J ends were trimmed by 6 bases and 5 bases, with 16 bases remaining between them. The CDR3 region is CSVEGQLGETQYF. As DNA, the CDR3 is TGCAGCGTGGAGGGACAGCTTGGCGAGACCCAGTACTTC. The full variable domain, rest sourced from reference TRBV29-1 and TRBJ2-5, is SAVISQKPSRDICQRGTSLTIQCQVDSQVTMMFWYRQQPGQSLTLIATANQGSEATYESGFVIDKFPISRPNLTFSTLTVSNMSPEDSSIYLCSVEGQLGETQYFGPGTRLLVL.

The chain links TRBV2 to TRBJ1-5; TRBD1 aligns across 10 bases. After removal of 6 bases from V and 7 bases from J, the junction contained 15 bases not matched to a gene. The CDR3 consists of 17 residues. In germline, CDR1 is SNHLY, CDR2 FYNNEI. In nucleotides, the CDR3 is TGTGCCAGCAGCCCGGGACAGGGGAGAGGAGTTAGCCAGCCCCAGCATTTT. Translated, it gives CASSPGQGRGVSQPQHF.

This chain connects TRBV7-3 to TRBJ2-3; D not resolved. Trimming removed 3 bases at V and 1 base at J, with 8 bases between. Germline V lookup: CDR1 SGHTA, CDR2 FQGTGA. This CDR3 spans 14 amino acids. CDR3 amino acids: CASSFSGGTDTQYF. CDR3 bases: TGTGCCAGCAGCTTTAGTGGCGGCACAGATACGCAGTATTTT.